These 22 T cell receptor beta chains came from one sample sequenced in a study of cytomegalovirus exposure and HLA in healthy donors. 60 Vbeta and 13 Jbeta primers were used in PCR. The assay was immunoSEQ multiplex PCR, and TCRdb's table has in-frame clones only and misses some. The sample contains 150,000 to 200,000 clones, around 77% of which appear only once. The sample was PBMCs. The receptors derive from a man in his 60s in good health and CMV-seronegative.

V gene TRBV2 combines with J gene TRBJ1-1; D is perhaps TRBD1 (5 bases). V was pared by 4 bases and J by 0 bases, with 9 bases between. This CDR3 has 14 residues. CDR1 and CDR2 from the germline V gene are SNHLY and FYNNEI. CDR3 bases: TGTGCCAGCAGTGTTAGGGGCCTGAACACTGAAGCTTTCTTT. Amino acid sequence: CASSVRGLNTEAFF.

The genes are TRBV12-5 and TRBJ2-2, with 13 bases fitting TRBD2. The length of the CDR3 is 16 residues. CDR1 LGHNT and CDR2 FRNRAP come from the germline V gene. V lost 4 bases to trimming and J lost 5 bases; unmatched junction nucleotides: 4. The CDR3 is CASGSGLAGTTGELFF. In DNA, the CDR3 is TGTGCTAGTGGTTCGGGACTAGCGGGAACAACCGGGGAGCTGTTTTTT.

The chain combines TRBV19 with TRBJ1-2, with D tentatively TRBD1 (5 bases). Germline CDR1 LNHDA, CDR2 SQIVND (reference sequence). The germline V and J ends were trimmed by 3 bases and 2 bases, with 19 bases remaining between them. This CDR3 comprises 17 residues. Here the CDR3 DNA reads TGTGCCAGTAGTATCGACGACCCCGGAGACAGCAACTATGGCTACACCTTC. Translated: CASSIDDPGDSNYGYTF.

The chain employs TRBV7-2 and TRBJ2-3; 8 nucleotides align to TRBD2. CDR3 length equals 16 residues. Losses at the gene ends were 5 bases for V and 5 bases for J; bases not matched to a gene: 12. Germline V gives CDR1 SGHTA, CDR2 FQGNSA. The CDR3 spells CASSLSSGSRRDTQYF. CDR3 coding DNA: TGTGCCAGCAGCCTATCCAGCGGGAGCCGTAGAGATACGCAGTATTTT.

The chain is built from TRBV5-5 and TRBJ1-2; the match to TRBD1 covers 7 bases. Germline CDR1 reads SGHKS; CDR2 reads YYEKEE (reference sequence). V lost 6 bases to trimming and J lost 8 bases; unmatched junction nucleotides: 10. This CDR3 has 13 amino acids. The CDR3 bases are TGTGCCAGCACCAAAGACAGGGTGAGAGGCTACACCTTC. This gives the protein CASTKDRVRGYTF.

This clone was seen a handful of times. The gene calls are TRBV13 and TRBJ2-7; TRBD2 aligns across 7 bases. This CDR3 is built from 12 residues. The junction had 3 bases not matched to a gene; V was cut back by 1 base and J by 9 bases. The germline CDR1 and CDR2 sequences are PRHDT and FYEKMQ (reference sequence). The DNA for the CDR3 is TGTGCCAGCAGCTTAGAGGGGAGGGTGCAGTACTTC. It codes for CASSLEGRVQYF.

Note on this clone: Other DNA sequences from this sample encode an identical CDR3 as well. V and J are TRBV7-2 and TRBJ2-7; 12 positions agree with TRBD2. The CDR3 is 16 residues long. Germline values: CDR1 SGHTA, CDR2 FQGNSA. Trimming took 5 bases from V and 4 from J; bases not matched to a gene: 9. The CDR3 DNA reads TGTGCCAGCAGCAGCGGGCTAGCGGGAGGGCTATACGAGCAGTACTTC. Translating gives CASSSGLAGGLYEQYF. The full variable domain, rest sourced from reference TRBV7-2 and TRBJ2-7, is GAGVSQSPSNKVTEKGKDVELRCDPISGHTALYWYRQSLGQGLEFLIYFQGNSAPDKSGLPSDRFSAERTGGSVSTLTIQRTQQEDSAVYLCASSSGLAGGLYEQYFGPGTRLTVT.

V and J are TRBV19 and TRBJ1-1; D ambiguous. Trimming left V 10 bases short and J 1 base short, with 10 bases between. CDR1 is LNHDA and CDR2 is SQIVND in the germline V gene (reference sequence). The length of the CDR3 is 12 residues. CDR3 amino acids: CATRYGNTEAFF. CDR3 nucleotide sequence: TGTGCCACCAGGTATGGGAACACTGAAGCTTTCTTT.

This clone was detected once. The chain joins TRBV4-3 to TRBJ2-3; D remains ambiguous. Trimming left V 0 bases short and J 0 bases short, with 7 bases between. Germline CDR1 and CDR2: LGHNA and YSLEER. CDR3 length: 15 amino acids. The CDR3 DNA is TGCGCCAGCAGCCAAGACTTACAGAGCACAGATACGCAGTATTTT. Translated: CASSQDLQSTDTQYF.

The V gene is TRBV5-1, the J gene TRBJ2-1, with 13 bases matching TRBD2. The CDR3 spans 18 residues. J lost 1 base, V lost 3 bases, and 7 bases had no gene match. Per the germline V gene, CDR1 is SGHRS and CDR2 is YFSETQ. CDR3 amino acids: CASSSQTSGRQSYNEQFF. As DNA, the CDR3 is TGCGCCAGCAGCTCCCAGACTAGCGGGAGGCAATCCTACAATGAGCAGTTCTTC.

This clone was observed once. The CDR3 DNA is TGTGCCAGCAGTTTGGTGGCGCAGGACACTGAAGCTTTCTTT. It encodes CASSLVAQDTEAFF. The chain recombines TRBV27 with TRBJ1-1, with D unresolved. The CDR3 covers 14 residues. V was pared by 3 bases and J by 3 bases, with 11 bases between. The germline V gene has CDR1 MNHEY and CDR2 SMNVEV (reference sequence).

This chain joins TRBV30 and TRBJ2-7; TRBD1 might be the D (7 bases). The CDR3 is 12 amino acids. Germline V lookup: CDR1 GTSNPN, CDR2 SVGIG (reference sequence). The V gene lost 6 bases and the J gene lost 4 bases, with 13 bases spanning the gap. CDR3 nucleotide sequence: TGTGCCTGCACAGGGGAGGTTTACGAGCAGTACTTC. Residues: CACTGEVYEQYF.

This chain's CDR3 is CASSLTGALDGYTF. CDR3 nucleotides: TGCGCCAGCAGCTTGACAGGGGCATTGGATGGCTACACCTTC. The V call is TRBV5-1, the J call TRBJ1-2; 7 bases line up with TRBD1. Germline CDR1 SGHRS, CDR2 YFSETQ. This CDR3 is built from 14 residues. The ends lost 1 base at V and 6 bases at J; junction bases unmatched: 6.

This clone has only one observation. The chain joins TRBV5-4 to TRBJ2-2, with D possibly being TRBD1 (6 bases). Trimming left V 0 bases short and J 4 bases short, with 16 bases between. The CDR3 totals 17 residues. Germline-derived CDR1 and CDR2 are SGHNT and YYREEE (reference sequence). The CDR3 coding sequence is TGTGCCAGCAGCTTGGGGTGGGCCAGGGGCTCCACCGGGGAGCTGTTTTTT. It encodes CASSLGWARGSTGELFF.

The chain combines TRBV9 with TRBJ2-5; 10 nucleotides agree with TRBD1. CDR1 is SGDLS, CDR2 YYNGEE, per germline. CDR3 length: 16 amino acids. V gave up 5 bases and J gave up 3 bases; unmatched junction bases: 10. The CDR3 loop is CASSHPKTGGEETQYF. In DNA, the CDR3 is TGTGCCAGCAGTCACCCCAAGACAGGGGGCGAAGAGACCCAGTACTTC.

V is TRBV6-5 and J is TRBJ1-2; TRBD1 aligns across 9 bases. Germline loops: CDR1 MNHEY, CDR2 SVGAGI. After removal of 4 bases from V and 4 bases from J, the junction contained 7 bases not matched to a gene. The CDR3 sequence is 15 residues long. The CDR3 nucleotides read TGTGCCAGCAGTTCCACAGGGGGCCGATCCTATGGCTACACCTTC. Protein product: CASSSTGGRSYGYTF.

The CDR3 protein is CASSQGLEGETQYF. The CDR3 DNA follows: TGTGCCAGCAGCCAGGGACTTGAGGGAGAGACCCAGTACTTC. The chain is built from TRBV9 and TRBJ2-5, with a tentative D call TRBD2 (6 bases). The CDR3 extends over 14 amino acids. V was trimmed by 4 bases and J by 4 bases, leaving 14 bases between them. Germline V CDR1 and CDR2: SGDLS, YYNGEE.

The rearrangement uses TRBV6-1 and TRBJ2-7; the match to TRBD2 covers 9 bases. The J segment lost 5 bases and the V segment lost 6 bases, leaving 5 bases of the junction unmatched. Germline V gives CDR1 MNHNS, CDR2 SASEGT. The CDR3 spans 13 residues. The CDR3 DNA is TGTGCCAGCAGGGCGGGGGGGCGAGACGAGCAGTACTTC. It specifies CASRAGGRDEQYF.

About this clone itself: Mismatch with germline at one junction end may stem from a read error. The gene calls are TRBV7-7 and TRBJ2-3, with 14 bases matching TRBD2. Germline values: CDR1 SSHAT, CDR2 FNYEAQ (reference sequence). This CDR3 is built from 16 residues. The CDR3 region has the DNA TGTGCTAGCAGCCCGGGACTAGCGGGGGACACAGATACGCAGTATTTT. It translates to CASSPGLAGDTDTQYF.

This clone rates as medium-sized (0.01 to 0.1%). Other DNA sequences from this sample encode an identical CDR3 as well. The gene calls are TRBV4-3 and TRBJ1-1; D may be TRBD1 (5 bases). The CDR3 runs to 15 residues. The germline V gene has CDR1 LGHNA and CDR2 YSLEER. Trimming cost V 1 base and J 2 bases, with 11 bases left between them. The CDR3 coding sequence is TGCGCCAGCAGCCAAGTCGGGCAGGGCAACACTGAAGCTTTCTTT. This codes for CASSQVGQGNTEAFF.

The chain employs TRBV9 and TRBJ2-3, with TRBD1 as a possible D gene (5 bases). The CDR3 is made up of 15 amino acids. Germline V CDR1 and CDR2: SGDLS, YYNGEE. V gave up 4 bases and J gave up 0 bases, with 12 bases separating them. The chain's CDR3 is CASSPDRISTDTQYF. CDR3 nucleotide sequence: TGTGCCAGCAGCCCTGACAGAATCAGCACAGATACGCAGTATTTT. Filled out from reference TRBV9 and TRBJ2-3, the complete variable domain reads DSGVTQTPKHLITATGQRVTLRCSPRSGDLSVYWYQQSLDQGLQFLIQYYNGEERAKGNILERFSAQQFPDLHSELNLSSLELGDSALYFCASSPDRISTDTQYFGPGTRLTVL.

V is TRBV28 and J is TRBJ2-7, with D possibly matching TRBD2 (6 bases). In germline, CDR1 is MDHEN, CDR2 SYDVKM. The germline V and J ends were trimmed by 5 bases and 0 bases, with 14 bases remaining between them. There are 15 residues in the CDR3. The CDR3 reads CASSLGRGYSYEQYF. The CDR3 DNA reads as TGTGCCAGCAGTCTGGGGCGGGGTTACTCCTACGAGCAGTACTTC.